The 22 T cell receptor beta chains in this list originate from one sample, sequenced in a study of blood T cells in healthy people across ages. Primers used in a second PCR of roughly 6 to 11 cycles were a sample-barcoded 5' primer and a J-beta primer mix. TCRdb reprocessed the 5' RACE reads with MiXCR, giving one entry per CDR3 protein. The data hold roughly 700,000 distinct CDR3 sequences, with 20% to 30% observed a single time. These data are also associated with another study on T cells of mothers and their children.

The sample consisted of blood. All receptors come from a boy between 5 and 17 years old in good health.

This clonotype occurred a few times. This chain links TRBV29-1 with TRBJ1-1; 7 nucleotides align to TRBD1. CDR1 is SQVTM and CDR2 is ANQGSEA in the germline V gene. J was trimmed by 5 bases and V by 2 bases; bases with no gene match: 5. The length of the CDR3 is 13 residues. The CDR3 DNA follows: TGCAGCGTTGAACCGACAGGGCGAACTGAAGCTTTCTTT. Translation gives CSVEPTGRTEAFF. Filled out from reference TRBV29-1 and TRBJ1-1, the complete variable domain reads SAVISQKPSRDICQRGTSLTIQCQVDSQVTMMFWYRQQPGQSLTLIATANQGSEATYESGFVIDKFPISRPNLTFSTLTVSNMSPEDSSIYLCSVEPTGRTEAFFGQGTRLTVV.

The chain recombines TRBV6-2 or TRBV6-3 with TRBJ2-7; 8 bases line up with TRBD2. The CDR3 extends over 13 amino acids. Germline V gene lookup returns CDR1 MNHEY and CDR2 SVGEGT. Trimming at V came to 8 bases and at J to 5 bases, leaving 8 bases not matched to a gene. The CDR3 DNA sequence: TGTGCCAGCGGGCCAGGACTAGCCGACGAGCAGTACTTC. Its translation: CASGPGLADEQYF.

This clonotype appeared a few times. The rearrangement uses TRBV29-1 and TRBJ2-7, with D hard to call. The V gene lost 0 bases and the J gene lost 2 bases, with 5 bases spanning the gap. The CDR3 sequence is 12 residues long. Germline V lookup: CDR1 SQVTM, CDR2 ANQGSEA. CDR3 coding DNA: TGCAGCGTTGAAGAAGCAGCCTACGAGCAGTACTTC. It codes for CSVEEAAYEQYF.

The CDR3 DNA sequence: TGTGCCAGCAGCCCCCCTGGGGCTGACACTGAAGCTTTCTTT. Its translation is CASSPPGADTEAFF. The V and J genes are TRBV7-9 and TRBJ1-1; D is perhaps TRBD1 (5 bases). Trimming left V 5 bases short and J 3 bases short, with 13 bases between. Germline-derived CDR1 and CDR2 are SEHNR and FQNEAQ (reference sequence). CDR3 length equals 14 residues. The full variable domain, in which reference TRBV7-9 and TRBJ1-1 provide the parts outside the CDR3, is DTGVSQNPRHKITKRGQNVTFRCDPISEHNRLYWYRQTLGQGPEFLTYFQNEAQLEKSRLLSDRFSAERPKGSFSTLEIQRTEQGDSAMYLCASSPPGADTEAFFGQGTRLTVV.

This clonotype has a handful of counts. This chain joins TRBV5-1 and TRBJ1-6, with TRBD1 identical over 8 bases. Germline lookup yields CDR1 SGHRS and CDR2 YFSETQ. CDR3 size: 13 residues. Trimming removed 3 bases from V and 7 bases from J; junction bases left unmatched: 0. The CDR3 nucleotides read TGCGCCAGCAGCTGGACAGGGAATTCACCCCTCCACTTT. Protein sequence: CASSWTGNSPLHF.

This clonotype has just a few counts. The chain combines TRBV11-2 with TRBJ2-7; D unresolved. Germline lookup yields CDR1 SGHAT and CDR2 FQNNGV. V dropped 0 bases and J dropped 5 bases, with 5 bases sitting between them. The CDR3 is 12 amino acids. CDR3 sequence reads: CASSLDVHEQYF. The CDR3 DNA follows: TGTGCCAGCAGCTTAGATGTCCACGAGCAGTACTTC.

DNA of the CDR3: TGTGCCAGCAGCCACTTCCGGGAGACCCAGTACTTC. Translation: CASSHFRETQYF. V and J are TRBV7-6 and TRBJ2-5; D not certain. The CDR3 covers 12 residues. V was trimmed by 5 bases and J by 5 bases, leaving 9 bases between them. Germline CDR1 and CDR2: SGHVS and FNYEAQ.

The CDR3 DNA is TGTGCCAGCGCCTTGGAGGGGCGCTCTGGAAACACCATATATTTT. It specifies CASALEGRSGNTIYF. The V and J genes are TRBV7-2 and TRBJ1-3; perhaps TRBD1 as D (5 bases). This CDR3 is 15 amino acids long. V gave up 8 bases and J gave up 0 bases, with 14 bases separating them. In germline, CDR1 is SGHTA, CDR2 FQGNSA.

The table lists this clonotype with a few counts. V gene TRBV3-1 combines with J gene TRBJ2-1; D is perhaps TRBD2 (7 bases). Trimming removed 5 bases at V and 14 bases at J, with 25 bases between. Germline lookup yields CDR1 LGHDT and CDR2 YNNKEL (reference sequence). The CDR3 covers 15 residues. This chain's CDR3 is CASSSYRGGGGIEFF. Here the CDR3 DNA reads TGTGCCAGCAGCTCATACCGGGGAGGGGGGGGAATCGAGTTCTTC.

V usage is TRBV20-1 and J usage is TRBJ2-7, with D maybe TRBD1 (6 bases). Germline CDR1 reads DFQATT; CDR2 reads SNEGSKA (reference sequence). The CDR3 length is 14 residues. Trimming left V 3 bases short and J 1 base short, with 13 bases between. DNA for the CDR3: TGCAGTGCTAGTGGATACAGGGAATCCTACGAGCAGTACTTC. It specifies CSASGYRESYEQYF.

This chain links TRBV27 with TRBJ2-5; 10 bases fit TRBD2. CDR3 length: 14 amino acids. Germline V gene data show CDR1 as MNHEY and CDR2 as SMNVEV (reference sequence). J lost 5 bases, V lost 6 bases, and 6 bases had no gene match. The CDR3 loop is CASSGLAEGETQYF. The CDR3 DNA sequence: TGTGCCAGCAGCGGACTAGCGGAGGGGGAGACCCAGTACTTC.

The sample holds a few counts of this clonotype. The chain employs TRBV4-2 and TRBJ2-5, with 12 bases lining up with TRBD2. With 5 bases clipped from V and 3 bases from J, the junction kept 10 bases outside the gene matches. Germline CDR1 is LGHNA and CDR2 is YNFKEQ. The CDR3 has 17 residues. Here the CDR3 reads CASSTNGLAGTEETQYF. The CDR3 DNA is TGTGCCAGCAGCACCAATGGACTAGCGGGAACGGAAGAGACCCAGTACTTC.

This clonotype has a handful of counts. The chain carries TRBV10-2 and TRBJ2-1, with 11 bases that match TRBD2. The CDR3 covers 14 residues. Germline loops: CDR1 WSHSY, CDR2 SAAADI. Trimming removed 6 bases from V and 9 bases from J; junction bases left unmatched: 7. The chain's CDR3 is CASSHGLAGTEQFF. In DNA form, the CDR3 reads TGCGCCAGCAGCCACGGACTAGCGGGTACTGAGCAGTTCTTC.

The V gene is TRBV6-5, the J gene TRBJ2-5; 8 bases line up with TRBD2. The DNA matches TRBJ2-1 better at its end, which makes the J call doubtful. The CDR3 is 16 amino acids. Germline CDR1 and CDR2: MNHEY and SVGAGI. The CDR3 loop reads CASSYAGGRWGNEQFF. CDR3 in DNA: TGTGCCAGCAGTTACGCGGGAGGCCGGTGGGGAAATGAGCAGTTCTTC.

The chain combines TRBV6-5 with TRBJ2-1; 9 nucleotides align to TRBD1. The J call is in doubt because the DNA end fits TRBJ2-5 better. The CDR3 length is 14 residues. Germline CDR1 MNHEY, CDR2 SVGAGI. In nucleotides, the CDR3 is TGTGCCAGCAGTTCGAACAGGGGGCAGGGGACCCAGTACTTC. Protein sequence: CASSSNRGQGTQYF.

The table lists this clonotype with many counts. The V and J genes are TRBV4-1 and TRBJ2-7; D call uncertain. V was trimmed by 4 bases and J by 0 bases, leaving 10 bases between them. Germline CDR1 is MGHRA and CDR2 is YSYEKL. This CDR3 is 14 amino acids long. The DNA of the CDR3 is TGCGCCAGCAGCCTGGACGGATCCTCCTACGAGCAGTACTTC. Residues: CASSLDGSSYEQYF.

The sample holds a few counts of this clonotype. The chain recombines TRBV7-2 with TRBJ2-3; D may be TRBD1 or TRBD2 (7 bases each). CDR3 length equals 16 residues. Trimming removed 8 bases at V and 6 bases at J, with 24 bases between. Germline CDR1 is SGHTA and CDR2 is FQGNSA. The CDR3 is CASGFQGGLSRDTQYF. CDR3 DNA sequence: TGTGCCAGCGGGTTCCAGGGGGGGCTGTCACGGGATACGCAGTATTTT. The full variable domain, its missing parts supplied by reference TRBV7-2 and TRBJ2-3, is GAGVSQSPSNKVTEKGKDVELRCDPISGHTALYWYRQSLGQGLEFLIYFQGNSAPDKSGLPSDRFSAERTGGSVSTLTIQRTQQEDSAVYLCASGFQGGLSRDTQYFGPGTRLTVL.

The V and J genes are TRBV12-3 or TRBV12-4 and TRBJ2-5; D is undetermined. The last part of the DNA fits TRBJ2-1 better; the J call may be wrong. The CDR3 has 14 amino acids. The CDR3 nucleotides are TGTGCCAGCAGTGCCCGATTTTTTAACAATGAGCAGTTCTTC. Protein product: CASSARFFNNEQFF.

This clonotype was recorded a few times. V and J are TRBV6-5 and TRBJ2-1; D uncertain. The CDR3 is 12 amino acids. The germline CDR1 and CDR2 sequences are MNHEY and SVGAGI. V was clipped by 6 bases and J by 5 bases, with 8 bases between them. The CDR3 DNA sequence: TGTGCCAGCAGCCGGGTTAACAATGAGCAGTTCTTC. Translating it yields CASSRVNNEQFF.

This clonotype was counted between two and nine times. The V and J genes are TRBV3-1 and TRBJ2-5; D not resolved. With the DNA end fitting TRBJ2-7 better, the J assignment may be wrong. Germline-derived CDR1 and CDR2 are LGHDT and YNNKEL (reference sequence). The CDR3 totals 15 residues. The CDR3 DNA follows: TGTGCCAGCAGCCAAGAGGGCTCAAGTTACTACGAGCAGTACTTC. It encodes CASSQEGSSYYEQYF.

The CDR3 coding sequence is TGTGCCAGCAGACCCCCGGGACAGCGCCTTTACTCTGGAAACACCATATATTTT. Translation: CASRPPGQRLYSGNTIYF. The rearrangement links TRBV12-3 or TRBV12-4 to TRBJ1-3, with 7 bases lining up with TRBD1. CDR3 length equals 18 residues. Germline trimming cut 6 bases from V and 0 bases from J; bases unmatched to any gene: 14.

The V gene is TRBV7-9, the J gene TRBJ2-3; D is uncertain. Trimming took 5 bases from V and 4 from J, leaving 16 bases between them. The CDR3 has 15 residues. Germline values: CDR1 SEHNR, CDR2 FQNEAQ (reference sequence). The CDR3: CASSLSTGEADTQYF. Written as DNA, the CDR3 is TGTGCCAGCAGCCTCTCAACGGGTGAAGCAGATACGCAGTATTTT. The variable domain in full, with the rest retrieved from reference TRBV7-9 and TRBJ2-3, is DTGVSQNPRHKITKRGQNVTFRCDPISEHNRLYWYRQTLGQGPEFLTYFQNEAQLEKSRLLSDRFSAERPKGSFSTLEIQRTEQGDSAMYLCASSLSTGEADTQYFGPGTRLTVL.